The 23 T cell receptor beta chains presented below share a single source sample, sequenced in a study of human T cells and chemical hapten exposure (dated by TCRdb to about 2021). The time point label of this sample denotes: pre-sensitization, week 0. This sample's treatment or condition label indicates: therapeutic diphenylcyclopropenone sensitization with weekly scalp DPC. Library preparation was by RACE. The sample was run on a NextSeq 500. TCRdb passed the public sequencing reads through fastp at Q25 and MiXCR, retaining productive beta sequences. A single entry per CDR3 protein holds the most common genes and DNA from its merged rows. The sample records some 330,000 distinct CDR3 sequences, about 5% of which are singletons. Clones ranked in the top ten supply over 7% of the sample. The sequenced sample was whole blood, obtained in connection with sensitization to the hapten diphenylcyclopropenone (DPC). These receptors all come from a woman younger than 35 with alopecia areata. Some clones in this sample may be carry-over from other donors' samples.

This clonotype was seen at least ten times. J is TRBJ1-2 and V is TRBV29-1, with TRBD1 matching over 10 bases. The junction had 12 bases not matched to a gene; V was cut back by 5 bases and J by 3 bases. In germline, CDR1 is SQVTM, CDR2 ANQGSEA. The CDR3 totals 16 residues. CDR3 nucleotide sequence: TGCAGCGTTAACGACAGGGGGCGCGAAAACGACTATGGCTACACCTTC. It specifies CSVNDRGRENDYGYTF.

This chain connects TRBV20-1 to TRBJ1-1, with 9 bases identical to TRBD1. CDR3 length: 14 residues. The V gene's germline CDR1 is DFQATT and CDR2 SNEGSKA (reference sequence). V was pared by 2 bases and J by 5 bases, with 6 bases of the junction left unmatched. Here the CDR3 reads CSARPGTGRTEAFF. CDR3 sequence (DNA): TGCAGTGCTAGACCTGGGACAGGGAGGACTGAAGCTTTCTTT.

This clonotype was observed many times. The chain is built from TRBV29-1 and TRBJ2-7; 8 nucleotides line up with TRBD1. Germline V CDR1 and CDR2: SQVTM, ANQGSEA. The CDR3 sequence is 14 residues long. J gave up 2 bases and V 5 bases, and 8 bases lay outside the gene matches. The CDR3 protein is CSVLPSGQAYEQYF. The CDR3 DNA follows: TGCAGCGTTCTACCGTCGGGACAGGCCTACGAGCAGTACTTC.

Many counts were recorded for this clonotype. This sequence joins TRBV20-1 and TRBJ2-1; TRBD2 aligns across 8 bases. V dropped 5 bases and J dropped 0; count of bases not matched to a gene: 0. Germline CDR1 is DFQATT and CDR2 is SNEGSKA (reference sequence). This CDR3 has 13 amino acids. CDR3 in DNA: TGCAGTGCTGGGACTAGCTCCTACAATGAGCAGTTCTTC. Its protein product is CSAGTSSYNEQFF.

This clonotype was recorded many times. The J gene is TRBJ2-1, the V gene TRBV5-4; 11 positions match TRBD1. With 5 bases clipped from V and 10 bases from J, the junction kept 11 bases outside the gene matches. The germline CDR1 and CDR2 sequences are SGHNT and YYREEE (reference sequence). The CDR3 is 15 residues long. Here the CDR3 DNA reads TGTGCCAGCAGGGCTGCGGGACAGGGGGTGAAGGAGCAGTTCTTC. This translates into CASRAAGQGVKEQFF.

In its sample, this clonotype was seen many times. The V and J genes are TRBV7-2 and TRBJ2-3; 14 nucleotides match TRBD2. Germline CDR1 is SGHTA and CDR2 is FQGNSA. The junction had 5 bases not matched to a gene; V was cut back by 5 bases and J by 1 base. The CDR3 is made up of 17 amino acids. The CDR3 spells CASSPGLAGGRTDTQYF. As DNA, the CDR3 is TGTGCCAGCAGCCCAGGACTAGCGGGGGGCCGCACAGATACGCAGTATTTT.

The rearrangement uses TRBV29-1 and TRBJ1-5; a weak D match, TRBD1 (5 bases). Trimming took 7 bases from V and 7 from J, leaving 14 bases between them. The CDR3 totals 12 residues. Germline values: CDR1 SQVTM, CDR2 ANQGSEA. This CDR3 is CSAGTSGQPQHF. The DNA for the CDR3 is TGCAGCGCAGGGACGTCTGGGCAGCCCCAGCATTTT. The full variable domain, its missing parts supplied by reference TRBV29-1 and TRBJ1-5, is SAVISQKPSRDICQRGTSLTIQCQVDSQVTMMFWYRQQPGQSLTLIATANQGSEATYESGFVIDKFPISRPNLTFSTLTVSNMSPEDSSIYLCSAGTSGQPQHFGDGTRLSIL.

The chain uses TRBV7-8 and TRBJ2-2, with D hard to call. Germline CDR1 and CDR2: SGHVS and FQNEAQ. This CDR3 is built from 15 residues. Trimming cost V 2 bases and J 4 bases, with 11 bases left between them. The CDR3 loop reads CASSLNRASTGELFF. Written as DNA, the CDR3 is TGTGCCAGCAGCTTAAATAGGGCCTCCACCGGGGAGCTGTTTTTT.

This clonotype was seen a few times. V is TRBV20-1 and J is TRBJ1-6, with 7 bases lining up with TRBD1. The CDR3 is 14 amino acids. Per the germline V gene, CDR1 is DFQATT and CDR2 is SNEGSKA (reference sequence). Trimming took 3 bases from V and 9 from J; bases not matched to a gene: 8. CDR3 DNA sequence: TGCAGTGCTAGTATACGACAGGGAGGTTCACCCCTCCACTTT. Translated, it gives CSASIRQGGSPLHF.

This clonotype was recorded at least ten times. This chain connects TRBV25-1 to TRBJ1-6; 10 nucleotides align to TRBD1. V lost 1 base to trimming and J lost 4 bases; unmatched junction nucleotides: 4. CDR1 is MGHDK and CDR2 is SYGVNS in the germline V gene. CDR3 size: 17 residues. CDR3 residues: CASSESGTGVYNSPLHF. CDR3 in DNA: TGTGCCAGCAGTGAATCCGGGACAGGGGTGTATAATTCACCCCTCCACTTT.

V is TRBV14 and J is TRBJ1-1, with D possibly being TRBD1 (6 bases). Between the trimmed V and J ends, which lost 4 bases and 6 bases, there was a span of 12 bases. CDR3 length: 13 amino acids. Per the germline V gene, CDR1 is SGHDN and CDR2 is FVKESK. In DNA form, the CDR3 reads TGTGCCAGCAGCCTACGGACAGCTCCTGAAGCTTTCTTT. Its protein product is CASSLRTAPEAFF.

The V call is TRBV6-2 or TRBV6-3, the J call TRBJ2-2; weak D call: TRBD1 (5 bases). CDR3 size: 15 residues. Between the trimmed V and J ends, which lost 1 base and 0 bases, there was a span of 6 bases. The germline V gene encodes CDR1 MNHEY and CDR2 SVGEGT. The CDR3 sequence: CASSYWTPNTGELFF. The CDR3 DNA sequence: TGTGCCAGCAGTTACTGGACACCGAACACCGGGGAGCTGTTTTTT.

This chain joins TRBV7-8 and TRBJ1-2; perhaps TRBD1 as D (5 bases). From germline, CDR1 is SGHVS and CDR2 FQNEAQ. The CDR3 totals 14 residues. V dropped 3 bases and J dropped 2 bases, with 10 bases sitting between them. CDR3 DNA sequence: TGTGCCAGCAGCTTGACGGACACGAACTATGGCTACACCTTC. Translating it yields CASSLTDTNYGYTF.

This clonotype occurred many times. CDR3 DNA: TGTGCCAGTAGTATCAACGGACAGGGCGGTTCACCCCTCCACTTT. As protein: CASSINGQGGSPLHF. The chain links TRBV19 to TRBJ1-6; 8 bases are shared with TRBD1. V lost 3 bases and J lost 9; bases outside the gene matches: 7. The CDR3 has 15 residues. Looked up from germline, CDR1 is LNHDA and CDR2 is SQIVND (reference sequence).

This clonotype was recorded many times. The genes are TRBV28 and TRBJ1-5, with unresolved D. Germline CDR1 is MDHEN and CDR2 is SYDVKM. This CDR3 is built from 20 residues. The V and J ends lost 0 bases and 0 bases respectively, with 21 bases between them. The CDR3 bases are TGTGCCAGCAGTTTATGCTGCGTCGTAGGACCGAGCTATAGCAATCAGCCCCAGCATTTT. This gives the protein CASSLCCVVGPSYSNQPQHF.

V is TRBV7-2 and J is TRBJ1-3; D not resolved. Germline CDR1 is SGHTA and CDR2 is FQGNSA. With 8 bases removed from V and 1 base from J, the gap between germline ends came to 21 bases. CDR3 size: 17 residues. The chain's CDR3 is CASSQWASAESGNTIYF. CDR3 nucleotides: TGTGCCAGCTCCCAGTGGGCTTCAGCTGAATCTGGAAACACCATATATTTT.

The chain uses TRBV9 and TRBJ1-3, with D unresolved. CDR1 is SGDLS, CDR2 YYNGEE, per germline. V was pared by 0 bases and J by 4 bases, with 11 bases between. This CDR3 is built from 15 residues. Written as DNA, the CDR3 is TGTGCCAGCAGCGTAGTATATGGAGGAGGAAACACCATATATTTT. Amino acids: CASSVVYGGGNTIYF.

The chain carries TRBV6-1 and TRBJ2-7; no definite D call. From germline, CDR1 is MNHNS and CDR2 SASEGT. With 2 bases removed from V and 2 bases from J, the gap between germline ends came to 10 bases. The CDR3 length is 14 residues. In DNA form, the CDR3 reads TGTGCCAGCAGTGAACTGGTTTGGACCTACGAGCAGTACTTC. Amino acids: CASSELVWTYEQYF.

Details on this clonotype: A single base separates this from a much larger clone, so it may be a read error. This chain's CDR3 is CAISESGELFF. CDR3 coding DNA: TGTGCCATCAGTGAGTCCGGGGAGCTGTTTTTT. The chain combines TRBV10-3 with TRBJ2-2; D is ambiguous. CDR1 is ENHRY and CDR2 is SYGVKD in the germline V gene. Trimming shortened V by 0 bases and J by 7 bases, and 0 bases separated the two germline ends. The CDR3 spans 11 residues.

In DNA form, the CDR3 reads TGTGCCAGCAGCCCGACAGGGGTCGCGAACACCGGGGAGCTGTTTTTT. It specifies CASSPTGVANTGELFF. The V and J genes are TRBV4-2 and TRBJ2-2; 8 nucleotides align to TRBD1. V trimming: 4 bases; J trimming: 0 bases; junction bases outside the gene matches: 4. CDR1 LGHNA and CDR2 YNFKEQ come from the germline V gene. The CDR3 extends over 16 amino acids.

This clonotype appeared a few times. This chain's CDR3 is CASSPYSGVNYGYTF. CDR3 DNA: TGTGCCAGCAGCCCCTACTCAGGGGTTAACTATGGCTACACCTTC. The chain is built from TRBV14 and TRBJ1-2, with D perhaps matching TRBD1 (6 bases). This CDR3 comprises 15 residues. Trimming removed 4 bases from V and 1 base from J, with 13 bases in between. CDR1 and CDR2 (germline): SGHDN, FVKESK.

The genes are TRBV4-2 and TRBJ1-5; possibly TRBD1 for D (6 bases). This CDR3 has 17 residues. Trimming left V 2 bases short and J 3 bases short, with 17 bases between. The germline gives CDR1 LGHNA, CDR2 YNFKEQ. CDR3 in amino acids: CASSQTRGISPNQPQHF. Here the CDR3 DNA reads TGTGCCAGCAGCCAAACCAGGGGAATTAGCCCCAATCAGCCCCAGCATTTT.

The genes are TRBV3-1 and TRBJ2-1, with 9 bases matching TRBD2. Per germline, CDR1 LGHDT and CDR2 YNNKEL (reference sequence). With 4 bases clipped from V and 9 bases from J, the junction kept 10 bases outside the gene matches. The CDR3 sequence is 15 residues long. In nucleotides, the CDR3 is TGTGCCAGCAGCCCCCGACTAGCGGTGGTTGGTGAGCAGTTCTTC. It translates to CASSPRLAVVGEQFF.